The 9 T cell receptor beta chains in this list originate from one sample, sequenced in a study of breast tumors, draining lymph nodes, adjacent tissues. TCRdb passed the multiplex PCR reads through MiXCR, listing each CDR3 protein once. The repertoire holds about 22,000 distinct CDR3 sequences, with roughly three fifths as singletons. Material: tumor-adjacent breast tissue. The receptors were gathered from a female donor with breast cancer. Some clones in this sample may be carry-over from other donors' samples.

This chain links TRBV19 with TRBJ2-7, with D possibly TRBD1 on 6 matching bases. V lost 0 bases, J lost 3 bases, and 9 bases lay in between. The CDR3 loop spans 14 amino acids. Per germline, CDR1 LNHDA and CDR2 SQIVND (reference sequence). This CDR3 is CASSIDSTGYEQYF. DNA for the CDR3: TGTGCCAGTAGTATAGACTCGACAGGCTACGAGCAGTACTTC. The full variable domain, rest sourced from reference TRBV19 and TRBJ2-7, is DGGITQSPKYLFRKEGQNVTLSCEQNLNHDAMYWYRQDPGQGLRLIYYSQIVNDFQKGDIAEGYSVSREKKESFPLTVTSAQKNPTAFYLCASSIDSTGYEQYFGPGTRLTVT.

CDR3 residues: CASSLNGELFF. The CDR3, as DNA: TGTGCCAGCAGCTTAAACGGGGAGCTGTTTTTT. The V call is TRBV7-8, the J call TRBJ2-2; D is unresolved. The CDR3 totals 11 residues. Germline CDR1 and CDR2: SGHVS and FQNEAQ. The germline V and J ends were trimmed by 2 bases and 7 bases, with 2 bases remaining between them.

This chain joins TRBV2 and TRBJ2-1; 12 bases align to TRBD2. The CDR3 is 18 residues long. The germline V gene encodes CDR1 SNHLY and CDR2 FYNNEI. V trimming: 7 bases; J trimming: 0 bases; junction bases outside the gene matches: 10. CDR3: CASTPLAGGLRSYNEQFF. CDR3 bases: TGTGCCAGCACCCCACTAGCGGGGGGCCTCCGCTCCTACAATGAGCAGTTCTTC.

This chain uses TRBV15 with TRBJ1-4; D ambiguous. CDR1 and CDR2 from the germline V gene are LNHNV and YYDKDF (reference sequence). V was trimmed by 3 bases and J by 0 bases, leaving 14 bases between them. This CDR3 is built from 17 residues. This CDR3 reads CATSSGWTQATNEKLFF. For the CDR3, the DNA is TGTGCCACCAGCAGTGGTTGGACCCAAGCAACTAATGAAAAACTGTTTTTT.

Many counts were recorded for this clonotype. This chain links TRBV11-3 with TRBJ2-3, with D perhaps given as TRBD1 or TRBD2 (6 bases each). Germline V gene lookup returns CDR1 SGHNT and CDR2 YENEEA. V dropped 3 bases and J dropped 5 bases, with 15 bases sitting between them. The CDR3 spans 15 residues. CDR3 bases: TGTGCCAGCAGCTTGTCGGGGGCACGGGGAGATACGCAGTATTTT. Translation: CASSLSGARGDTQYF.

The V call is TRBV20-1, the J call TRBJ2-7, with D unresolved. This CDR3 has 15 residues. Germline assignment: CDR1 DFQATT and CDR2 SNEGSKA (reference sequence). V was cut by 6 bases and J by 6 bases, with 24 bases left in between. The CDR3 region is CSAQLPQDRIGEQYF. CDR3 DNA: TGCAGTGCCCAGCTTCCCCAGGACCGGATTGGCGAGCAGTACTTC.

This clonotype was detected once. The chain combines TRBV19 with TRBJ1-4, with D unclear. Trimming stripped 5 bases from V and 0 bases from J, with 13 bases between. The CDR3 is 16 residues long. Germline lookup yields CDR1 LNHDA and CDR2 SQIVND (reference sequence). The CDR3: CASSSIDTATNEKLFF. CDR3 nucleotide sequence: TGTGCCAGTAGTTCGATCGACACAGCAACTAATGAAAAACTGTTTTTT.

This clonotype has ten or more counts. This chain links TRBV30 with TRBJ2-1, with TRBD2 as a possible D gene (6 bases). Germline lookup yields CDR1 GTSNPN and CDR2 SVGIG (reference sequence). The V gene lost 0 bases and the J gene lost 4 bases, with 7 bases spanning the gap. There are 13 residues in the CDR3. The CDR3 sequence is CAWSVGLYNEQFF. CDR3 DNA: TGTGCCTGGAGTGTGGGACTTTACAATGAGCAGTTCTTC.

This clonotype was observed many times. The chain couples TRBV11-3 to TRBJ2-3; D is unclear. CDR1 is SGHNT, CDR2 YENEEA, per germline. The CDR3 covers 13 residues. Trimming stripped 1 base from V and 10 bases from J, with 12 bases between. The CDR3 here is CASSLGNFDAQYF. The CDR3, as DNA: TGTGCCAGCAGCTTAGGAAACTTCGACGCGCAGTATTTT.